This is a list of T cell receptor beta chains from one sample in a study of shared clonotypes between healthy human individuals. Data came from immunoSEQ multiplex PCR; TCRdb stores just in-frame clones and leaves some out. The table includes 850,000 to 1,200,000 clones, approximately 76% detected once. The specimen sequenced was memory CD4+ T cells sorted from blood. The receptors come from a young man in good health. Each CDR3 is given with its conserved first and last residue. D genes are given only for firm matches. Clone size is stated in some rows and not others, as once, few, many or a class when expanded.

D gene | J gene | clone size | V gene | CDR3 protein | CDR3 DNA
. | TRBJ2-3 | . | TRBV5-4 | CASSFEGSSDTQYF | TGTGCCAGCAGCTTCGAGGGATCCTCAGATACGCAGTATTTT
. | TRBJ2-3 | . | TRBV30 | CAWSVSLTDTQYF | TGTGCCTGGAGTGTTAGTCTCACAGATACGCAGTATTTT
. | TRBJ2-3 | . | TRBV28 | CASSFSSPLTDTQYF | TGTGCCAGCAGTTTCTCCAGTCCCCTCACAGATACGCAGTATTTT
. | TRBJ2-5 | . | TRBV11-3 | CASSLGGGPIETQYF | TGTGCCAGCAGCTTAGGTGGGGGGCCTATAGAGACCCAGTACTTC
TRBD2 | TRBJ2-1 | few | TRBV4-1 | CASSHGLALYNEQFF | TGCGCCAGCAGCCATGGACTAGCGTTATACAATGAGCAGTTCTTC
TRBD1 | TRBJ1-6 | . | TRBV5-4 | CASSSSGGNSPLHF | TGTGCCAGCAGCTCATCAGGGGGAAATTCACCCCTCCACTTT
TRBD2 | TRBJ2-5 | . | TRBV28 | CATQLAGTQETQYF | TGTGCCACCCAGTTAGCGGGGACCCAAGAGACCCAGTACTTC
. | TRBJ1-2 | . | TRBV5-5 | CASSLFNYGYTF | TGTGCCAGCAGCTTGTTCAACTATGGCTACACCTTC
. | TRBJ2-1 | . | TRBV6-5 | CASSPVAGRNEQFF | TGTGCCAGCAGCCCGGTGGCAGGGCGCAATGAGCAGTTCTTC
. | TRBJ2-7 | . | TRBV10-1 | CASSDGGSGTYEQYF | TGCGCCAGCAGTGACGGGGGATCAGGGACCTACGAGCAGTACTTC
. | TRBJ2-2 | many | TRBV14 | CASSPRGTGELFF | TGTGCCAGCAGCCCTCGGGGCACCGGGGAGCTGTTTTTT
TRBD1 | TRBJ2-3 | . | TRBV6-4 | CARNEQGTEDTQYF | TGTGCCAGAAATGAACAGGGGACCGAGGATACGCAGTATTTT
. | TRBJ1-1 | . | TRBV10-2 | CASSWQRNTEAFF | TGCGCCAGCAGCTGGCAAAGGAACACTGAAGCTTTCTTT
. | TRBJ1-2 | . | TRBV5-3 | CARSRRERDGYTF | TGTGCCAGAAGCCGCAGGGAACGGGATGGCTACACCTTC
. | TRBJ1-1 | . | TRBV30 | CAWKPMNTEAFF | TGTGCCTGGAAGCCCATGAACACTGAAGCTTTCTTT
. | TRBJ2-5 | . | TRBV27 | CASSPMYQETQYF | TGTGCCAGCAGTCCGATGTACCAAGAGACCCAGTACTTC
. | TRBJ1-1 | . | TRBV18 | CASSPPPAGLAEAFF | TGTGCCAGCTCACCACCTCCGGCGGGCCTCGCTGAAGCTTTCTTT
. | TRBJ1-6 | few | TRBV11-2 | CASRGRGSVNSPLHF | TGTGCCAGCAGAGGCCGGGGCAGTGTTAATTCACCCCTCCACTTT
TRBD1 | TRBJ1-2 | . | TRBV19 | CASGTGPTNYGYTF | TGTGCCAGTGGGACAGGTCCGACTAACTATGGCTACACCTTC
TRBD2 | TRBJ2-5 | . | TRBV5-4 | CASSSGGTSGTKTQYF | TGTGCCAGCAGCTCGGGGGGGACTAGCGGGACGAAGACCCAGTACTTC
TRBD2 | TRBJ2-3 | few | TRBV9 | CASSVGLTSGGATDTQYF | TGTGCCAGCAGCGTTGGGCTAACTAGCGGGGGGGCCACAGATACGCAGTATTTT
. | TRBJ2-6 | . | TRBV2 | CASSKEPKVLTF | TGTGCCAGCAGTAAAGAGCCTAAGGTCCTGACTTTC
. | TRBJ1-5 | . | TRBV28 | CASNPLGSNQPQHF | TGTGCCAGCAACCCCCTCGGGAGCAATCAGCCCCAGCATTTT
TRBD1 | TRBJ1-3 | . | TRBV2 | CASSQPRDRGNGNTIYF | TGTGCCAGCAGTCAACCCCGGGACAGGGGAAACGGAAACACCATATATTTT
. | TRBJ2-3 | . | TRBV19 | CASSIDFRRDTQYF | TGTGCCAGTAGTATAGATTTTCGCAGGGATACGCAGTATTTT
. | TRBJ2-3 | . | TRBV4-3 | CASSQERNGPTDTQYF | TGCGCCAGCAGCCAAGAGCGGAACGGCCCCACAGATACGCAGTATTTT
. | TRBJ1-6 | few | TRBV6-1 | CASSESDPLHF | TGTGCCAGCAGTGAAAGTGATCCCCTCCACTTT
TRBD1 | TRBJ2-7 | . | TRBV28 | CASSLDQGASEQYF | TGTGCCAGCAGTTTGGATCAGGGGGCGAGCGAGCAGTACTTC
TRBD1 | TRBJ2-1 | . | TRBV7-2 | CASSVGTGRAEQFF | TGTGCCAGCAGCGTAGGGACAGGGAGGGCTGAGCAGTTCTTC
. | TRBJ2-1 | . | TRBV2 | CASRRTASRGEQFF | TGTGCCAGCAGAAGGACTGCCTCCCGGGGTGAGCAGTTCTTC
TRBD1 | TRBJ2-7 | . | TRBV6-5 | CASSYRDRGPYEQYF | TGTGCCAGCAGTTACCGGGACAGGGGCCCCTACGAGCAGTACTTC
TRBD1 | TRBJ1-6 | few | TRBV5-4 | CASSRDSNSPLHF | TGTGCCAGCAGCCGGGACAGCAATTCACCCCTCCACTTT
TRBD2 | TRBJ2-7 | . | TRBV11-2 | CASSSLAGSDEQYF | TGTGCCAGCAGCTCACTAGCGGGATCAGACGAGCAGTACTTC
TRBD1 | TRBJ1-2 | . | TRBV5-1 | CASSTGTANYGYTF | TGTGCCAGCAGCACAGGGACAGCTAACTATGGCTACACCTTC
TRBD1 | TRBJ1-2 | . | TRBV19 | CASSITRQGVMNGYTF | TGTGCCAGTAGTATTACGCGACAGGGGGTAATGAATGGCTACACCTTC
TRBD1 | TRBJ1-2 | few | TRBV6-5 | CASRPAGGSHGYTF | TGTGCCAGCAGGCCCGCAGGGGGATCCCATGGCTACACCTTC
. | TRBJ2-5 | once | TRBV7-2 | CASSLGPLETQYF | TGTGCCAGCAGCTTAGGACCATTGGAGACCCAGTACTTC